This T cell receptor beta chain was identified during a study of T cells in Graves' hyperthyroidism and ophthalmopathy. Between the trimmed V and J ends, which lost 5 bases and 2 bases, there was a span of 14 bases. The germline CDR1 and CDR2 sequences are MNHNS and SASEGT. This CDR3 is 15 amino acids long. Findings and caveats of the study: Ophthalmopathy prediction by the model preceded onset by a median approximately 5.9 months.

Regarding this clonotype: The antigen is not known.

Exclusions: uncontrolled infection, other autoimmune disease, pregnancy, lactation. Diagnosing involved the use of clinical symptoms, serum thyroxine and TRAb, thyroid ultrasound and orbital computed tomography. Template material for amplifying TCR beta CDR3 regions consisted of RNA transcripts. During a first-round RT-PCR of the TCR CDR3, the HTBI primer set was used. Each CDR3 protein gets one entry after TCRdb re-called the multiplex PCR reads with MiXCR. The sample holds 400,000 or so distinct CDR3 sequences, roughly 14% seen once. Sequencing input: blood. The chain has TRBV6-1 and TRBJ2-3, with D perhaps matching TRBD1 or TRBD2 (5 bases each). This sequence originates from a woman aged 25 to 39 with Graves' ophthalmopathy. In nucleotides, the CDR3 is TGTGCCAGCAGTTTCCGGGACGTTAACACAGATACGCAGTATTTT. Translated, it gives CASSFRDVNTDTQYF.